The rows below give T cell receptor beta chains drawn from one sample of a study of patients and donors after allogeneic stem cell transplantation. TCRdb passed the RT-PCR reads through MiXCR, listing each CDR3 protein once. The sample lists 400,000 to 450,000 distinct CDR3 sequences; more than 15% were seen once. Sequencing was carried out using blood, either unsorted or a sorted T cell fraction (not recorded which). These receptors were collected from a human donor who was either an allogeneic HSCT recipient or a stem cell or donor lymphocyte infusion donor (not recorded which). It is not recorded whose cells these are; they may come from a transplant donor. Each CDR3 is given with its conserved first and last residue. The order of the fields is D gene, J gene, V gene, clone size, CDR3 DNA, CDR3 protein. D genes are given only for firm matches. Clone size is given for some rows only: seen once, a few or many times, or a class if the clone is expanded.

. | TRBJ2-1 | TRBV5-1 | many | TGCGCCAGCAGCTTGGGGGGATGGAGCTCCTACAATGAGCAGTTCTTC | CASSLGGWSSYNEQFF
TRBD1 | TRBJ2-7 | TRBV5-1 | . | TGCGCCAGCAGCTTGCGGGGACAGGGAACCCGCTACGAGCAGTACTTC | CASSLRGQGTRYEQYF
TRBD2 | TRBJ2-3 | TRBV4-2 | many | TGTGCCAGCAGCCAAGATTTGACGGGAGGTTCCCCTACGCAGTATTTT | CASSQDLTGGSPTQYF
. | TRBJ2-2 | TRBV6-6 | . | TGTGCCACCTGCGGGGTGAACACCGGGGAGCTGTTTTTT | CATCGVNTGELFF
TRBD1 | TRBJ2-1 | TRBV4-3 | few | TGCGCCAGCAGCCAAGTTGGACAGGGCGCCTACAATGAGCAGTTCTTC | CASSQVGQGAYNEQFF
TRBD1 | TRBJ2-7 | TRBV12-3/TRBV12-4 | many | TGTGCCAGCAGTTTAACACAGGGGGCGAACGAGCAGTACTTC | CASSLTQGANEQYF
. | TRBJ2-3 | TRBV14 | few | TGTGCCAGCACCACGACTGCGTCTGATACGCAGTATTTT | CASTTTASDTQYF
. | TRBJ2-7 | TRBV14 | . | TGTGCCAGCAGCCAAGAAACCCCCTCCTACGAGCAGTACTTC | CASSQETPSYEQYF
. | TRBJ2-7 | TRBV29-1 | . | TGCAGCGCCTCCGGGGCCTACGAGCAGTACTTC | CSASGAYEQYF
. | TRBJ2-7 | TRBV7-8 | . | TGTGCCAGCAGCTCGATTAGCAGCGGAGGTCCCGAGCAGTACTTC | CASSSISSGGPEQYF
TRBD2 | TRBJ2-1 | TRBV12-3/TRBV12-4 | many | TGTGCCAGCAGCCGACTAGCGGGATGGGGTAATGAGCAGTTCTTC | CASSRLAGWGNEQFF
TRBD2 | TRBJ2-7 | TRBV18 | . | TGTGCCAGCTCACAAGCTAGCGGGGGGGTCCTTAGCAGCTCCTACGAGCAGTACTTC | CASSQASGGVLSSSYEQYF
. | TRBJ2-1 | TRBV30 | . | TGTGCTAATTCTGGGGGGGCTTACAATGAGCAGTTCTTC | CANSGGAYNEQFF
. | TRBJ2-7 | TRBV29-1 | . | TGCAGCGTCCAAAAGAATTACGAGCAGTACTTC | CSVQKNYEQYF
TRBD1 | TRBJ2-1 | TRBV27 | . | TGTGCCAGCATCCCCACAGGGGTCTACAATGAGCAGTTCTTC | CASIPTGVYNEQFF
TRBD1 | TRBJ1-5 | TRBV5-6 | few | TGTGCCAGCAGCTTGGGCAGGGGACAGTATAGCAATCAGCCCCAGCATTTT | CASSLGRGQYSNQPQHF
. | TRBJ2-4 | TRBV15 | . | TGTGCCACCAGCAGCCTCCTCAACCGGGACATAAACATTCAGTACTTC | CATSSLLNRDINIQYF
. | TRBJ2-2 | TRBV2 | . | TGTGCCACCAAGGGTACCGGGGAGCTGTTTTTT | CATKGTGELFF
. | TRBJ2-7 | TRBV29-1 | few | TGCAGCGTAAGGGATTGGAGCTCCTACGAGCAGTACTTC | CSVRDWSSYEQYF
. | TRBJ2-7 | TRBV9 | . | TGTGCCAGCAGCGTAAATCCGGGTTCGATGTCCTACGAGCAGTACTTC | CASSVNPGSMSYEQYF
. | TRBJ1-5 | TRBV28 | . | TGTGCCAGCAGTTTGCTAGGGGGTTATCAGCCCCAGCATTTT | CASSLLGGYQPQHF
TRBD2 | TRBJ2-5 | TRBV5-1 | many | TGCGCCAGCAGCTTTGGGCTAGCGGGAGAAGAGACCCAGTACTTC | CASSFGLAGEETQYF
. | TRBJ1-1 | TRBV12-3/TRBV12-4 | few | TGTGCCAGCAGTTTCGAGGGGACCAGCAGTGAAGCTTTCTTT | CASSFEGTSSEAFF
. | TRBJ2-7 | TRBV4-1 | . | TGCGCCAGCAGCCAGAGAGGAGGGACCGGCTCCTACGAGCAGTACTTC | CASSQRGGTGSYEQYF
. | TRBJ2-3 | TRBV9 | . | TGTGCCAGCAGCGCTACAGGGATCGCAGATACGCAGTATTTT | CASSATGIADTQYF
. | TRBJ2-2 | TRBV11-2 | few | TGTGCCAGCAGCTCAGAACGGGACGGACTGAACACCGGGGAGCTGTTTTTT | CASSSERDGLNTGELFF
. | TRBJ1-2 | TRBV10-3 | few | TGTGCCATCCTCCAATACTATGGCTACACCTTC | CAILQYYGYTF
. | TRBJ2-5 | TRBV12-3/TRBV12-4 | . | TGTGCCAGCACCCTAGGGGCGAAAGAGACCCAGTACTTC | CASTLGAKETQYF
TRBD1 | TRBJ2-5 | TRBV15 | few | TGTGCCACCAGCAGACAACCGATTAAGGGGGCAAGGACCCAGTACTTC | CATSRQPIKGARTQYF
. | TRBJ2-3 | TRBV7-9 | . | TGTGCCAGCAGCTCCCATCTCACAGATACGCAGTATTTT | CASSSHLTDTQYF